Reported below is one TCR beta chain. TCRdb reprocessed the 5' RACE reads, with one entry per CDR3 protein and no DNA. The sample data list about 440,000 distinct CDR3 sequences. This entry belongs to a study of monozygotic twins with inflammatory bowel disease. Specimen: blood. The receptor comes from a human donor with ulcerative colitis or Crohn's disease, or a healthy co-twin of an affected twin (not recorded which).

The CDR3: CASSLQQGRYTDTQYF. The chain couples TRBV11-2 to TRBJ2-3; TCRdb's D call, TRBD1, is unchecked because there is no DNA. The germline V gene has CDR1 SGHAT and CDR2 FQNNGV. This CDR3 has 16 residues.